Following are 25 T cell receptor beta chains from one sample sequenced in a study of blood T cell repertoires in COVID-19. Measured with immunoSEQ multiplex PCR; TCRdb has only the in-frame clones, and not every one. The sample shows 110,000 or so clones, approximately 91% of them seen only once. Sequencing was performed on peripheral blood. These receptors were taken from a woman aged 70-85 years who had recovered from COVID-19.

This clone was seen a few times. The rearrangement joins TRBV2 to TRBJ1-3; D might be TRBD1 (6 bases). The CDR3 is 15 residues long. Trimming removed 10 bases from V and 3 bases from J, with 19 bases in between. Germline CDR1 reads SNHLY; CDR2 reads FYNNEI. CDR3 sequence reads: CATRLGGHGGNTIYF. CDR3 nucleotide sequence: TGTGCCACCCGACTGGGGGGGCATGGTGGAAACACCATATATTTT.

The genes are TRBV30 and TRBJ2-2; the D gene is possibly TRBD2 (6 bases). The V end was cut by 5 bases, the J end by 5 bases, with 18 bases between. CDR1 and CDR2 (germline): GTSNPN, SVGIG (reference sequence). The length of the CDR3 is 15 residues. The CDR3 spells CAWGRTTVNTGELFF. The CDR3 DNA sequence: TGTGCCTGGGGACGGACTACGGTGAATACCGGGGAGCTGTTTTTT.

A single count supports this clone. The chain couples TRBV7-2 to TRBJ2-2; 7 bases agree with TRBD2. V was pared by 6 bases and J by 0 bases, with 4 bases of the junction left unmatched. Germline lookup yields CDR1 SGHTA and CDR2 FQGNSA. CDR3 length: 15 residues. The CDR3 loop is CASRPLAANTGELFF. The CDR3 bases are TGTGCCAGCAGGCCCCTAGCGGCGAACACCGGGGAGCTGTTTTTT.

In its sample, this clone was seen a few times. The CDR3 reads CASSPDRGGNQPQHF. The DNA of the CDR3 is TGTGCCAGCTCACCGGACAGGGGAGGCAATCAGCCCCAGCATTTT. The V call is TRBV18, the J call TRBJ1-5; 9 bases are a match to TRBD1. The V segment lost 3 bases and the J segment 2 bases; nucleotides outside the gene matches: 2. The CDR3 length is 15 residues. CDR1 KGHSH and CDR2 LQKENI come from the germline V gene.

The chain has TRBV7-9 and TRBJ2-7, with D possibly TRBD2 on 5 matching bases. This CDR3 spans 14 amino acids. Germline V gene lookup returns CDR1 SEHNR and CDR2 FQNEAQ (reference sequence). Trimming removed 2 bases at V and 0 bases at J, with 8 bases between. The CDR3 reads CASSLRGNSYEQYF. CDR3 coding DNA: TGTGCCAGCAGCTTACGGGGTAACTCCTACGAGCAGTACTTC.

This rearrangement joins TRBV6-5 to TRBJ2-7; the D gene is possibly TRBD2 (5 bases). V was shortened by 6 bases and J by 1 base, with 7 bases between the two germline ends. The V gene's germline CDR1 is MNHEY and CDR2 SVGAGI. CDR3 length: 12 amino acids. The CDR3 here is CASRRGSYEQYF. CDR3 DNA sequence: TGTGCCAGCAGGAGAGGGTCCTACGAGCAGTACTTC.

This chain links TRBV27 with TRBJ2-5; the D gene is possibly TRBD1 (5 bases). The CDR3 is made up of 13 amino acids. Trimming shortened V by 3 bases and J by 5 bases, and 10 bases separated the two germline ends. Germline CDR1 MNHEY, CDR2 SMNVEV (reference sequence). The DNA of the CDR3 is TGTGCCAGCAGTTTCGCAGGGTGGGAGACCCAGTACTTC. The encoded protein is CASSFAGWETQYF.

The V gene is TRBV20-1, the J gene TRBJ1-2; tentative D call: TRBD1 (5 bases). The CDR3 is 11 residues long. The germline CDR1 and CDR2 sequences are DFQATT and SNEGSKA (reference sequence). V was trimmed by 4 bases and J by 7 bases, leaving 10 bases between them. As DNA, the CDR3 is TGCAGTGCTACCATGGGGGGTGGCTACACCTTC. Translation gives CSATMGGGYTF.

The CDR3 region is CASSREPGQEAFF. CDR3 sequence (DNA): TGTGCCAGCTCACGCGAACCGGGACAAGAAGCTTTCTTT. The chain is built from TRBV18 and TRBJ1-1; D is perhaps TRBD1 (6 bases). The CDR3 is 13 amino acids. Germline CDR1 reads KGHSH; CDR2 reads LQKENI. Trimming took 4 bases from V and 8 from J, leaving 14 bases between them.

J is TRBJ2-5 and V is TRBV6-5, with a possible D match to TRBD2 (6 bases). CDR1 MNHEY and CDR2 SVGAGI come from the germline V gene. This CDR3 region has 13 residues. The ends were cut back, 7 bases at V and 5 bases at J, with 14 bases in the middle. CDR3: CASTLRRGETQYF. The CDR3 region has the DNA TGTGCCAGCACCCTCAGGCGGGGCGAGACCCAGTACTTC.

V usage is TRBV7-2 and J usage is TRBJ2-4; TRBD2 matches at 7 bases. This CDR3 comprises 14 residues. The germline gives CDR1 SGHTA, CDR2 FQGNSA. J was trimmed by 7 bases and V by 4 bases; bases with no gene match: 7. CDR3 DNA: TGTGCCAGCAGCTGGTCCCTGGGGGGGAACATTCAGTACTTC. It encodes CASSWSLGGNIQYF.

On this clone: This sample includes further DNA sequences coding for the same CDR3. This chain connects TRBV5-4 to TRBJ2-5; D remains ambiguous. Germline CDR1 reads SGHNT; CDR2 reads YYREEE (reference sequence). This CDR3 contains 13 residues. Trimming took off 1 base at V and 3 bases at J, with 7 bases between the two ends. The chain's CDR3 is CASSLSGEETQYF. In DNA, the CDR3 is TGTGCCAGCAGCTTGTCTGGAGAAGAGACCCAGTACTTC.

The chain has TRBV18 and TRBJ2-3; possible D gene TRBD2, 5 bases. The CDR3 is 14 amino acids. V was clipped by 5 bases and J by 0 bases, with 9 bases between them. Germline V gene sequence: CDR1 KGHSH, CDR2 LQKENI. CDR3 bases: TGTGCCAGCTCATTAGCGACTAGCACAGATACGCAGTATTTT. Its translation is CASSLATSTDTQYF.

The V call is TRBV6-5, the J call TRBJ1-1; TRBD1 matches 8 bases. J gave up 1 base and V 6 bases, and 7 bases lay outside the gene matches. Germline CDR1 is MNHEY and CDR2 is SVGAGI. The CDR3 has 15 residues. The CDR3 bases are TGTGCCAGCAGGGACCAGGACAGGGCGAACACTGAAGCTTTCTTT. This sequence encodes CASRDQDRANTEAFF.

This clone was observed a few times. The chain uses TRBV5-1 and TRBJ2-7, with a weak D call TRBD1 (5 bases). The V end was cut by 1 base, the J end by 6 bases, with 11 bases between. Germline-derived CDR1 and CDR2 are SGHRS and YFSETQ. The CDR3 runs 13 residues. The CDR3 region is CASSLQGSGEQYF. CDR3 nucleotide sequence: TGCGCCAGCAGCTTGCAGGGATCAGGCGAGCAGTACTTC.

The chain combines TRBV12-3 or TRBV12-4 with TRBJ2-1, with D uncertain. The CDR3 length is 12 residues. V was shortened by 5 bases and J by 3 bases, with 5 bases between the two germline ends. DNA for the CDR3: TGTGCCAGCAGTACGGTCTACAATGAGCAGTTCTTC. Its protein is CASSTVYNEQFF.

The chain recombines TRBV4-3 with TRBJ2-7; the match to TRBD2 covers 13 bases. V shed 4 bases and J 2 bases; nucleotides not matched to a gene: 5. CDR1 is LGHNA and CDR2 is YSLEER in the germline V gene. The CDR3 contains 16 residues. This CDR3 reads CASSPGLAGPTYEQYF. The CDR3, as DNA: TGCGCCAGCAGCCCGGGACTAGCGGGGCCGACCTACGAGCAGTACTTC.

V and J are TRBV15 and TRBJ2-1, with TRBD2 matching over 15 bases. Trimming cost V 0 bases and J 7 bases; bases outside gene matches: 7. CDR3 length: 18 residues. Germline V CDR1 and CDR2: LNHNV, YYDKDF (reference sequence). The CDR3 reads CATSREQGGLAGGNEQFF. The CDR3, as DNA: TGTGCCACCAGCAGAGAGCAGGGTGGACTAGCGGGGGGGAATGAGCAGTTCTTC. The full variable domain, in which reference TRBV15 and TRBJ2-1 provide the parts outside the CDR3, is DAMVIQNPRYQVTQFGKPVTLSCSQTLNHNVMYWYQQKSSQAPKLLFHYYDKDFNNEADTPDNFQSRRPNTSFCFLDIRSPGLGDTAMYLCATSREQGGLAGGNEQFFGPGTRLTVL.

The chain links TRBV9 to TRBJ2-3, with a weak D call TRBD2 (5 bases). Trimming cost V 0 bases and J 0 bases, with 8 bases left between them. The CDR3 totals 15 residues. Germline V gene data show CDR1 as SGDLS and CDR2 as YYNGEE. CDR3 residues: CASSVGGSSTDTQYF. As DNA, the CDR3 is TGTGCCAGCAGCGTAGGAGGGTCTAGCACAGATACGCAGTATTTT.

The V gene is TRBV7-9, the J gene TRBJ1-6, with a weak D call TRBD1 (6 bases). The CDR3 sequence is 13 residues long. Germline V lookup: CDR1 SEHNR, CDR2 FQNEAQ (reference sequence). The V gene lost 5 bases and the J gene lost 10 bases, with 12 bases spanning the gap. The CDR3 protein is CASSPAGDSPLHF. CDR3 in DNA: TGTGCCAGCAGCCCCGCAGGGGACTCACCCCTCCACTTT.

V gene TRBV28 combines with J gene TRBJ1-1; D unclear. The CDR3 length is 13 residues. Germline V gene sequence: CDR1 MDHEN, CDR2 SYDVKM. Deletions cut 10 bases from V and 1 base from J, with 13 bases between. The DNA of the CDR3 is TGTGCCACCGCGTGGGCGAGGAACACTGAAGCTTTCTTT. This translates into CATAWARNTEAFF.

This chain connects TRBV7-3 to TRBJ2-1; no clear D. CDR3 size: 16 residues. The germline V gene encodes CDR1 SGHTA and CDR2 FQGTGA. The ends were cut back, 1 base at V and 4 bases at J, with 14 bases in the middle. CDR3 protein: CASSLSGSNRYNEQFF. The CDR3 DNA sequence: TGTGCCAGCAGCTTAAGCGGCTCAAACCGGTACAATGAGCAGTTCTTC.

The chain uses TRBV28 and TRBJ1-1; the D is unclear. The CDR3 runs to 11 residues. CDR1 MDHEN and CDR2 SYDVKM come from the germline V gene. Trimming removed 1 base at V and 9 bases at J, with 6 bases between. CDR3 residues: CASSLYGKAFF. Here the CDR3 DNA reads TGTGCCAGCAGTTTATACGGGAAAGCTTTCTTT. The full variable domain, rest sourced from reference TRBV28 and TRBJ1-1, is DVKVTQSSRYLVKRTGEKVFLECVQDMDHENMFWYRQDPGLGLRLIYFSYDVKMKEKGDIPEGYSVSREKKERFSLILESASTNQTSMYLCASSLYGKAFFGQGTRLTVV.

This clone has a single count. The chain uses TRBV7-2 and TRBJ1-2, with no clear D. Germline assignment: CDR1 SGHTA and CDR2 FQGNSA. The CDR3 has 15 amino acids. The V and J ends lost 1 base and 4 bases respectively, with 13 bases between them. CDR3 sequence: CASSLGASPIYGYTF. The CDR3 DNA is TGTGCCAGCAGCTTAGGAGCTAGCCCGATCTATGGCTACACCTTC. The entire variable domain, with the rest obtained from reference TRBV7-2 and TRBJ1-2, is as follows: GAGVSQSPSNKVTEKGKDVELRCDPISGHTALYWYRQSLGQGLEFLIYFQGNSAPDKSGLPSDRFSAERTGGSVSTLTIQRTQQEDSAVYLCASSLGASPIYGYTFGSGTRLTVV.

On this clone itself: Within the sample, other DNA sequences also encode this same CDR3. V usage is TRBV6-5 and J usage is TRBJ2-7, with 14 bases matching TRBD2. This CDR3 is 15 amino acids long. V gave up 6 bases and J gave up 3 bases; unmatched junction bases: 4. Germline assignment: CDR1 MNHEY and CDR2 SVGAGI. CDR3 residues: CASSLGTSGSYEQYF. In nucleotides, the CDR3 is TGTGCCAGCAGCCTGGGGACTAGCGGGAGCTACGAGCAGTACTTC.